The 3 T cell receptor beta chains listed next were all sequenced from one sample in a study of Graves' ophthalmopathy and Graves' hyperthyroidism. Amplification from RNA transcripts yielded the TCR beta CDR3 regions. The first round was an RT-PCR with HTBI primers, and the second round was a multiplex PCR. TCRdb re-analysed the multiplex PCR reads in MiXCR, keeping a single row per CDR3 protein. The sample carries 400,000 or so distinct CDR3 sequences, 15% to 17% recorded once. Sequenced sample: peripheral blood. These TCRs come from a woman younger than 35 with stable Graves' hyperthyroidism.

The rearrangement joins TRBV4-2 to TRBJ1-2; weak D call: TRBD1 (5 bases). This CDR3 comprises 16 residues. V shed 4 bases and J shed 2 bases, with 17 bases lying between them. The germline gives CDR1 LGHNA, CDR2 YNFKEQ. The CDR3 spells CASSLPVGGLNYGYTF. CDR3 DNA: TGTGCCAGCAGCCTTCCCGTCGGGGGTCTAAACTATGGCTACACCTTC.

This rearrangement joins TRBV12-3 or TRBV12-4 to TRBJ1-1; weak D call: TRBD1 (6 bases). V was cut by 4 bases and J by 4 bases, with 16 bases left in between. This CDR3 is built from 15 residues. The CDR3 region is CASSYSGHGPTEAFF. Written as DNA, the CDR3 is TGTGCCAGCAGTTACTCGGGACATGGACCCACTGAAGCTTTCTTT.

This clonotype has at least ten counts. The chain employs TRBV11-3 and TRBJ2-2, with 7 positions matching TRBD1. The CDR3 is 15 amino acids. Germline V gene sequence: CDR1 SGHNT, CDR2 YENEEA. The ends lost 4 bases at V and 6 bases at J; junction bases unmatched: 8. The CDR3 coding sequence is TGTGCCAGCAGCTCTCACAGGGGCAGGGCCGGGGAGCTGTTTTTT. This gives the protein CASSSHRGRAGELFF. Supplemented by reference TRBV11-3 and TRBJ2-2, the full variable domain reads EAGVVQSPRYKIIEKKQPVAFWCNPISGHNTLYWYLQNLGQGPELLIRYENEEAVDDSQLPKDRFSAERLKGVDSTLKIQPAELGDSAVYLCASSSHRGRAGELFFGEGSRLTVL.